This T cell receptor beta chain was recovered during a study of control samples from healthy donors and cancer patients. CDR3 size: 21 residues. From germline, CDR1 is MDHEN and CDR2 SYDVKM. V was pared by 6 bases and J by 3 bases, with 27 bases of the junction left unmatched. The assay was immunoSEQ multiplex PCR, and TCRdb's table has in-frame clones only and misses some. The sample contains around 78,000 clones, 85% to 95% of which appear only once. The V and J genes are TRBV28 and TRBJ2-7; TRBD2 matches at 9 bases. Input material: blood. This receptor was taken from a woman under 30 in good health. This CDR3 is CASRKKVISRGGPPFFYEQYF. Written as DNA, the CDR3 is TGTGCCAGCAGAAAAAAAGTCATCTCGCGGGGGGGCCCCCCATTTTTCTACGAGCAGTACTTC.